One sample yielded the 12 T cell receptor beta chains listed below, sequenced in a study of blood T cells in healthy people across ages. A second PCR of 7 to 11 cycles used a sample-barcoded 5' primer and a J-beta primer mix. Each CDR3 protein is one row after TCRdb ran MiXCR on the 5' RACE reads. The repertoire holds some 1.7 million distinct CDR3 sequences, with about 28% as singletons. Sequencing was carried out using blood. These receptors were obtained from a woman aged 25 to 39 in good health.

The chain couples TRBV7-9 to TRBJ1-5, with a weak D call TRBD1 (6 bases). Germline CDR1 SEHNR, CDR2 FQNEAQ (reference sequence). V lost 1 base to trimming and J lost 6 bases, with 13 bases between them. This CDR3 spans 15 amino acids. CDR3 loop: CASSLVEGGGQPQHF. The CDR3 DNA follows: TGTGCCAGCAGCTTAGTGGAAGGGGGTGGTCAGCCCCAGCATTTT.

This clonotype was recorded at least ten times. V is TRBV29-1 and J is TRBJ2-7, with D possibly matching TRBD2 (6 bases). The germline V gene encodes CDR1 SQVTM and CDR2 ANQGSEA. V was pared by 6 bases and J by 0 bases, with 18 bases between. The CDR3 has 15 residues. The CDR3 sequence: CSVRDSLESSYEQYF. In nucleotides, the CDR3 is TGCAGCGTCCGGGACTCCTTGGAGAGCTCCTACGAGCAGTACTTC.

This clonotype was seen many times. This sequence joins TRBV29-1 and TRBJ2-3; D may be TRBD1 or TRBD2 (5 bases each). Per the germline V gene, CDR1 is SQVTM and CDR2 is ANQGSEA. The CDR3 is 12 residues long. Trimming cost V 7 bases and J 0 bases, with 8 bases left between them. DNA of the CDR3: TGCAGCGGCCGGGACAGCACAGATACGCAGTATTTT. This sequence encodes CSGRDSTDTQYF.

This clonotype was seen a handful of times. The rearrangement links TRBV28 to TRBJ1-5, with a weak D call TRBD1 (6 bases). V dropped 10 bases and J dropped 4 bases, with 8 bases sitting between them. Germline V gene lookup returns CDR1 MDHEN and CDR2 SYDVKM. The CDR3 length is 11 residues. CDR3 sequence: CATGTNQPQHF. The CDR3 DNA sequence: TGTGCCACCGGGACAAATCAGCCCCAGCATTTT.

The chain recombines TRBV28 with TRBJ1-1; 7 nucleotides match TRBD1. The germline CDR1 and CDR2 sequences are MDHEN and SYDVKM. V was clipped by 3 bases and J by 7 bases; unmatched bases: 2. The CDR3 consists of 12 residues. The CDR3 DNA is TGTGCCAGCAGTTTGGGACAGTTTGAAGCTTTCTTT. This gives the protein CASSLGQFEAFF.

This clonotype was seen at least ten times. CDR3 sequence reads: CASRDYRANEQYF. The CDR3 DNA sequence: TGTGCCAGCAGGGACTACAGGGCTAACGAGCAGTACTTC. This rearrangement joins TRBV2 to TRBJ2-7; D could derive from TRBD1 or TRBD2 (6 bases each). Trimming removed 6 bases at V and 5 bases at J, with 14 bases between. The CDR3 has 13 amino acids. Germline values: CDR1 SNHLY, CDR2 FYNNEI.

The chain combines TRBV28 with TRBJ2-5; 9 bases are a match to TRBD1. The germline gives CDR1 MDHEN, CDR2 SYDVKM. Trimming cost V 6 bases and J 7 bases; bases outside gene matches: 6. The CDR3 extends over 13 amino acids. The CDR3 sequence: CASSGQGMWTQYF. CDR3 DNA: TGTGCCAGCAGCGGACAGGGGATGTGGACCCAGTACTTC.

Only a few counts were recorded for this clonotype. The chain uses TRBV11-2 and TRBJ2-1; D could derive from TRBD1 or TRBD2 (6 bases each). Germline assignment: CDR1 SGHAT and CDR2 FQNNGV. V lost 0 bases and J 4 bases, leaving 10 bases between the germline ends. The CDR3 consists of 15 residues. The CDR3 DNA sequence: TGTGCCAGCAGCTTAGACCAGGGGAGGTACAATGAGCAGTTCTTC. It is translated as CASSLDQGRYNEQFF.

A word on this clonotype: Just one base apart from a much larger clone, this may be a read error. The chain carries TRBV4-2 and TRBJ2-1; 14 bases agree with TRBD2. The length of the CDR3 is 15 residues. Per germline, CDR1 LGHNA and CDR2 YNFKEQ. The V segment lost 3 bases and the J segment 6 bases; nucleotides outside the gene matches: 1. This chain's CDR3 is CASSQTSGGGNEQFF. The CDR3 region has the DNA TGTGCCAGCAGCCAGACTAGCGGGGGGGGCAATGAGCAGTTCTTC.

This clonotype has just a few counts. V usage is TRBV7-7 and J usage is TRBJ2-1; either TRBD1 or TRBD2 may fit D (6 bases each). This CDR3 is 16 amino acids long. Germline CDR1 reads SSHAT; CDR2 reads FNYEAQ (reference sequence). The V gene lost 5 bases and the J gene lost 13 bases, with 27 bases spanning the gap. CDR3 amino acids: CASSLITGTPGETQFF. The CDR3 DNA is TGTGCCAGCAGCCTAATTACCGGGACTCCAGGGGAGACCCAGTTCTTC.

This clonotype was observed many times. V usage is TRBV28 and J usage is TRBJ2-7; D uncertain. Germline CDR1 is MDHEN and CDR2 is SYDVKM. V was clipped by 9 bases and J by 1 base, with 16 bases between them. The CDR3 spans 14 residues. In DNA, the CDR3 is TGTGCCAGAGAACCAAGGACGGGTTCCTACGAGCAGTACTTC. This encodes CAREPRTGSYEQYF.

J is TRBJ1-4 and V is TRBV6-1, with no clear D. Looked up from germline, CDR1 is MNHNS and CDR2 is SASEGT. The CDR3 runs to 14 residues. Trimming left V 6 bases short and J 0 bases short, with 8 bases between. Written as DNA, the CDR3 is TGTGCCAGCAGCCGACTGCCAACTAATGAAAAACTGTTTTTT. Protein sequence: CASSRLPTNEKLFF.